Detailed here is one T cell receptor beta chain. What antigen it recognizes has not been identified. Per-base quality was not reported, and no clone a single base away is much larger than it. The sample belongs to a study of blood T cell repertoires in COVID-19 (dated by TCRdb to the early 2020s). For the study in its entirety: Collaborator samples came from the United States, Italy and Spain and covered acute and convalescent phases of COVID-19. Nearly every sample came with metadata listing a de-identified subject ID, COVID-19 status, age in years and sex. Subjects who had been exposed to COVID-19, were actively infected with it, or had recovered from it provided the deeply sampled blood TCRbeta repertoires that made up the dataset. The prospective study material was composed of cDNA or gDNA derived from T cells, B-cell-depleted T cells, or PBMCs. The repertoires were made available in a free public database intended to serve as a resource for research on the immune response to SARS-CoV-2. Samples came from the ongoing ImmuneRACE study (first 160 participants) plus 1,254 subjects from 6 global collaborators. Where available, HLA class I and class II types were obtained from metadata supplied by the sample provider rather than from assay-based typing. On the study overall, not on this receptor specifically: How much clinical and demographic metadata was included differed by source and by participant, and the metadata was provided uncurated.

The collaborating institutions used their own protocols to collect whole blood in K2EDTA tubes. For TCRbeta analysis, collaborator samples were shipped as frozen whole blood, as isolated PBMCs, or as DNA extracted from either sample type. The germline V gene supplies CDR1 MDHEN and CDR2 SYDVKM. Trimming removed 5 bases from V and 0 bases from J; the gene matches leave 19 bases unexplained. The cysteine opens and the phenylalanine closes a CDR3 of 21 amino acids. Only the CDR3 part of the read is kept: 63 bases, read in frame from the first base. TCRbeta CDR3 regions were amplified from genomic DNA using the immunoSEQ Assay, a bias-controlled multiplex PCR. The study's own analysis went as follows. Nucleated cell counts per sample were estimated from amplification of reference gene primers within the assay. To quantify the absolute abundance of each unique TCRbeta CDR3 rearrangement, sequence reads were collapsed and filtered. For each sample, productive Simpson clonality was calculated as the square root of Simpson's diversity index across productive rearrangements. The immuneACCESS repertoire file appears here via TCRdb, limited to in-frame rearrangements. These files lack a portion of the clones; in checked studies, under half of the deficit traces to unresolved V genes, and the cause of the others is not known. V and J calls and clone size are copied from that table; D and trimming were computed from the DNA. This sample lists some 250,000 clones; about 70% were detected once. Jointly, the top ten make up around 3.2% of the sample.

Rearrangement joined TRBV28 to TRBJ1-6, with 7 central nucleotides matching TRBD1. The clonotype was recovered from a woman aged 80 or older with acute or convalescent COVID-19. The sample consisted of peripheral blood. For the CDR3, the sequence is CASSTSPPRQGASSYNSPLHF. The DNA sequence is given as TGTGCCAGCAGTACTAGTCCCCCGAGACAGGGAGCTAGCTCCTATAATTCACCCCTCCACTTT.